This T cell receptor beta chain stems from a study of T cell repertoires in cytomegalovirus infection. Looking at the study overall: CMV epitopes, recently identified HLA-C-restricted and well-studied HLA-B-restricted, were used. General study points: Within the response measured ex vivo, HLA-C-restricted CMV-specific TCR beta clonotypes were dominant. The cumulative frequency of public TCR beta families distinguished individuals who carried CMV together with the relevant HLA.

There are 15 residues in the CDR3. Trimming pared 2 bases from V and 0 bases from J, leaving 10 bases between. Germline CDR1 and CDR2: ENHRY and SYGVKD. TCRdb re-derived calls from the reads in MiXCR, one entry per CDR3 protein. This sample has some 920,000 distinct CDR3 sequences, with approximately 33% found just once. As regards this clonotype: No antigen is known for it.

The V and J genes are TRBV10-3 and TRBJ1-1; D gene unclear. The receptor comes from a human donor in good health (CMV status not recorded). Some clones in this sample may be carry-over from other donors' samples. Sequencing used cultured CD8+ T cells from PBMCs, obtained from culture after CMV antigen stimulation. The CDR3 here is CAISEPVGLNTEAFF. DNA for the CDR3: TGTGCCATCAGTGAGCCGGTTGGGTTGAACACTGAAGCTTTCTTT.